This TCR beta chain appears in the sequencing data of a study of graft-versus-host responses after intestinal transplantation. Overall study: Multivisceral, liver-intestinal, or isolated intestinal transplants were given to recipients. Every recipient had anti-thymocyte globulin induction and about three years of tacrolimus plus steroids. Findings and caveats of the study: Subjects displaying graft-donor T cell macrochimerism possessed elevated graft-versus-host to host-versus-graft clonal ratios inside allografts. GvH clones detected in recipient marrow included some appearing first in ileum or blood.

CDR3 length: 16 residues. CDR1 is SGDLS and CDR2 is YYNGEE in the germline V gene. V was cut by 0 bases and J by 0 bases, with 12 bases left in between. A note on this clone: Antigen: not known.

Profiling relied on immunoSEQ multiplex PCR, and the TCRdb table lists in-frame clones only, not all of them. This sample carries just over 7,500 clones, approximately 97% of them seen once, and the ten largest clones take 0.2% to 0.3%. Sequencing used PBMCs, obtained 23 days after intestinal transplant. The receptor comes from a human patient who received an intestinal transplant, so some T cells may come from the graft donor. V usage is TRBV9 and J usage is TRBJ1-2; D ambiguous. This CDR3 reads CASSVGDSTANYGYTF. DNA of the CDR3: TGTGCCAGCAGCGTAGGGGATTCGACGGCTAACTATGGCTACACCTTC.